This T cell receptor beta chain appears in the sequencing data of a study of human T cells and chemical hapten exposure. Background on the study: On about 2 cm by about 2 cm of upper inner arm skin, sensitization was performed with 2% DPC.

Trimming pared 1 base from V and 4 bases from J, leaving 6 bases between. This CDR3 is 13 amino acids long. Germline assignment: CDR1 SEHNR and CDR2 FQNEAQ (reference sequence). The sample holds a few counts of this clonotype. Its antigen is not known. General study points: Because they had alopecia, donors may respond immunologically unlike healthy people.

Original processing methods: There were a median of around 97,000 TCRs per sample, with a range from roughly 20,000 to 700,000. One entry per CDR3 protein, called by TCRdb with MiXCR from the RACE reads. These V and J calls rely on TCRdb rather than the paper's analysis. The sample shows tens of thousands of distinct CDR3 sequences, 9.5% to 10% of them seen only once. Time point meaning: pre-sensitization, week 0. Treatment given: therapeutic diphenylcyclopropenone sensitization with weekly scalp DPC. The authors' total RNA extraction used unfractionated whole blood. Venepuncture was done earlier than the placement of each patch test.

The chain links TRBV7-9 to TRBJ2-3; no clear D. This sequence was found in a woman younger than 45 with alopecia areata. Some clones in this sample may be carry-over from other donors' samples. The sample in question was whole blood, obtained in connection with sensitization to the hapten diphenylcyclopropenone (DPC). In DNA, the CDR3 is TGTGCCAGCAGCTTAGATTGGGCAGATACGCAGTATTTT. It specifies CASSLDWADTQYF.